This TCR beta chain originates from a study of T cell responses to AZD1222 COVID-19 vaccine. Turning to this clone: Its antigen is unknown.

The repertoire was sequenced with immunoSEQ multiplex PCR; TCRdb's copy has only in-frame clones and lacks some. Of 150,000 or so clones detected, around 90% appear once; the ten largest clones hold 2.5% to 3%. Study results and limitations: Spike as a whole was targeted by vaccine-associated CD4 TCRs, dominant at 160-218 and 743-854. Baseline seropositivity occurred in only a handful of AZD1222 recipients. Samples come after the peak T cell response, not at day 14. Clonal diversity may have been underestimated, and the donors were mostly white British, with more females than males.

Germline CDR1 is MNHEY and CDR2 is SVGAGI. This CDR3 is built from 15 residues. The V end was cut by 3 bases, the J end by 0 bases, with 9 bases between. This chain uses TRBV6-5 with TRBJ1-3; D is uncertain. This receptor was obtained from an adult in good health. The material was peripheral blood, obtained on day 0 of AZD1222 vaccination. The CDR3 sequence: CASSYGVSSGNTIYF. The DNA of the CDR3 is TGTGCCAGCAGTTATGGAGTGTCCTCTGGAAACACCATATATTTT.